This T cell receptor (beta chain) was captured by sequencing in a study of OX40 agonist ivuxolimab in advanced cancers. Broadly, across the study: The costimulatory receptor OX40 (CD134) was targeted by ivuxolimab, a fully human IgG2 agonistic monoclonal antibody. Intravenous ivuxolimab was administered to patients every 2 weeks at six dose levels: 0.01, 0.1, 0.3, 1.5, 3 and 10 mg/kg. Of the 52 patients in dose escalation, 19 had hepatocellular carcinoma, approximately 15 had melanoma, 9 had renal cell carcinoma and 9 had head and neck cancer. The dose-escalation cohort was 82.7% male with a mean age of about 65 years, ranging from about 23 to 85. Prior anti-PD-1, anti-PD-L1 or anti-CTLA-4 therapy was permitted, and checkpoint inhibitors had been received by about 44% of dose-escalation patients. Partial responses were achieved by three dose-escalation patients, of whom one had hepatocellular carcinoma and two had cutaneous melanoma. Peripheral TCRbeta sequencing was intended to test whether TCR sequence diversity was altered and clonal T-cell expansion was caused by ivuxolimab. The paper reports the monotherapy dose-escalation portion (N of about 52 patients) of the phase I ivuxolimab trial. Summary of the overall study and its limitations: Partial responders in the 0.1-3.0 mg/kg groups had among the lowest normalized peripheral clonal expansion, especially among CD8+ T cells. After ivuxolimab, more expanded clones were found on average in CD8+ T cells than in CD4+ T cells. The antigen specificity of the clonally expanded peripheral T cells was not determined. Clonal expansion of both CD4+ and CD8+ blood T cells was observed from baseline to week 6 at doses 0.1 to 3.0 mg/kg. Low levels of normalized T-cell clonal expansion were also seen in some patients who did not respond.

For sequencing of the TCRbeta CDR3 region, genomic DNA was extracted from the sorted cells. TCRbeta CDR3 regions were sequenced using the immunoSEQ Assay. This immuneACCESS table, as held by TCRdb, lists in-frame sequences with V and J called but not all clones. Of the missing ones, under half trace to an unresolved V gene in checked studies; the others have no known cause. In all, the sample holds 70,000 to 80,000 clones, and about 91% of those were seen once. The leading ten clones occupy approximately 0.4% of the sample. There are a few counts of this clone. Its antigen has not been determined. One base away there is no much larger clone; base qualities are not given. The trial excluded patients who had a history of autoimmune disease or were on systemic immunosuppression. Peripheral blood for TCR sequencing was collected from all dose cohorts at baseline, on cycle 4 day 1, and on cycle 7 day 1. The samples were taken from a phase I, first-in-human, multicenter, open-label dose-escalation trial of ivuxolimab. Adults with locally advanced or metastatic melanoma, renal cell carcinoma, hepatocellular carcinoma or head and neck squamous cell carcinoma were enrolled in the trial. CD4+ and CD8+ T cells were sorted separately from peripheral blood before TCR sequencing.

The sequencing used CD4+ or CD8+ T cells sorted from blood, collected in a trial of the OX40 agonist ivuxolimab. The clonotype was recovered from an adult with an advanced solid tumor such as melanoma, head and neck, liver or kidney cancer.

The nucleotides are TGTGCCAGCAGTCCCGCTAATAACTATGGCTACACCTTC. Its product reads: CASSPANNYGYTF. Rearrangement joined TRBV28 to TRBJ1-2; no D gene can be assigned with confidence. From the cysteine up to the phenylalanine, the CDR3 has a length of 13 residues. Only CDR3 DNA remains: 39 bases, in frame from the first base. Via the germline V gene, CDR1 is MDHEN and CDR2 SYDVKM. The trim is 5 bases for V and 1 base for J, with a gap of 8 bases between the germline ends.